The present T cell receptor beta chain was sequenced within a study of cytomegalovirus exposure and HLA in healthy donors. The study ran its PCR with 60 Vbeta and 13 Jbeta primers. Produced via immunoSEQ multiplex PCR; TCRdb's table is partial and in-frame only. The repertoire consists of about 51,000 clones, with 81% occurring once and the leading ten covering over 2%. Per the germline V gene, CDR1 is MGHRA and CDR2 is YSYEKL. Losses at the gene ends were 4 bases for V and 6 bases for J; bases not matched to a gene: 15. The CDR3 extends over 17 amino acids. The J gene is TRBJ1-1, the V gene TRBV4-1; 9 nucleotides match TRBD1. Sequences were obtained from PBMCs. This clonotype was sampled from a boy under 18 in good health and CMV-seropositive. CDR3 in DNA: TGCGCCAGCAGCCTCCCCGGGACAGGGTACGGTCCTCCTGAAGCTTTCTTT. This sequence encodes CASSLPGTGYGPPEAFF.